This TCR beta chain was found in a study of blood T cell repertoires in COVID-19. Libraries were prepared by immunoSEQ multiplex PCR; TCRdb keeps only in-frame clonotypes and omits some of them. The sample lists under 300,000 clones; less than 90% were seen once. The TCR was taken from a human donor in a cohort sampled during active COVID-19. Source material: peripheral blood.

The CDR3 region is CASRGTGDASEPTGELFF. The CDR3 DNA sequence: TGTGCCAGCAGGGGGACAGGGGATGCGAGCGAACCCACCGGGGAGCTGTTTTTT. This chain joins TRBV5-6 and TRBJ2-2; 10 bases map to TRBD1. Germline CDR1 reads SGHDT; CDR2 reads YYEEEE. This CDR3 has 18 amino acids. J lost 4 bases, V lost 5 bases, and 14 bases had no gene match.